Shown below are 26 T cell receptor beta chains from a single sample sequenced in a study of blood T cell repertoires in COVID-19. Sequenced by immunoSEQ multiplex PCR; TCRdb stores in-frame clones only, minus some. The sample has tens of thousands of clones; approximately 83% are singletons. Sequencing was performed on peripheral blood. The receptors stem from a human donor in a cohort sampled during active COVID-19.

V is TRBV7-9 and J is TRBJ1-5; D possibly corresponds to TRBD1 (6 bases). The CDR3 has 14 amino acids. Germline CDR1 SEHNR, CDR2 FQNEAQ (reference sequence). Trimming took off 0 bases at V and 8 bases at J, with 11 bases between the two ends. CDR3 sequence (DNA): TGTGCCAGCAGCTTAGCGCAGGGGAATGAGCCCCAGCATTTT. Its protein is CASSLAQGNEPQHF.

The J gene is TRBJ2-7, the V gene TRBV9; 13 nucleotides agree with TRBD2. Germline V CDR1 and CDR2: SGDLS, YYNGEE. The CDR3 extends over 18 amino acids. V gave up 0 bases and J gave up 0 bases; unmatched junction bases: 6. The CDR3 DNA sequence: TGTGCCAGCAGCGTAGGGACTAGCGGGGGCCTTAGCTCCTACGAGCAGTACTTC. Protein: CASSVGTSGGLSSYEQYF.

The chain is built from TRBV7-2 and TRBJ1-3; D unresolved. The CDR3 is made up of 14 amino acids. Trimming pared 7 bases from V and 0 bases from J, leaving 10 bases between. CDR1 and CDR2 from the germline V gene are SGHTA and FQGNSA. In DNA, the CDR3 is TGTGCCAGCACCTCAGTTATCTCTGGAAACACCATATATTTT. Encoded protein: CASTSVISGNTIYF. The entire variable domain, with the rest obtained from reference TRBV7-2 and TRBJ1-3, is as follows: GAGVSQSPSNKVTEKGKDVELRCDPISGHTALYWYRQSLGQGLEFLIYFQGNSAPDKSGLPSDRFSAERTGGSVSTLTIQRTQQEDSAVYLCASTSVISGNTIYFGEGSWLTVV.

The gene calls are TRBV18 and TRBJ1-4; D is possibly TRBD1 (5 bases). Germline CDR1 and CDR2: KGHSH and LQKENI. V lost 4 bases, J lost 4 bases, and 10 bases lay in between. There are 14 residues in the CDR3. The CDR3 coding sequence is TGTGCCAGCTCACGGACAAGCTTTAATGAAAAACTGTTTTTT. It encodes CASSRTSFNEKLFF.

The chain employs TRBV11-3 and TRBJ2-3; 9 bases fit TRBD1. The CDR3 loop spans 14 amino acids. J gave up 6 bases and V 5 bases, and 6 bases lay outside the gene matches. CDR1 is SGHNT, CDR2 YENEEA, per germline. In DNA, the CDR3 is TGTGCCAGCAGCGGACAGGGGAATCGGGATACGCAGTATTTT. Protein: CASSGQGNRDTQYF.

Only one count was recorded for this clone. The gene calls are TRBV5-1 and TRBJ1-1, with 7 bases matching TRBD1. The ends lost 3 bases at V and 1 base at J; junction bases unmatched: 3. Per germline, CDR1 SGHRS and CDR2 YFSETQ. The CDR3 sequence is 14 residues long. The CDR3 sequence: CASSYQGGNTEAFF. The CDR3 DNA follows: TGCGCCAGCAGCTACCAGGGGGGGAACACTGAAGCTTTCTTT.

The chain uses TRBV25-1 and TRBJ2-1; the match to TRBD2 covers 7 bases. This CDR3 has 15 amino acids. CDR1 and CDR2 from the germline V gene are MGHDK and SYGVNS. Germline trimming cut 4 bases from V and 1 base from J; bases unmatched to any gene: 4. The CDR3 sequence is CASSASGGSYNEQFF. The CDR3 bases are TGTGCCAGCAGTGCTTCCGGGGGGTCCTACAATGAGCAGTTCTTC.

The chain is built from TRBV30 and TRBJ1-5; possibly TRBD1 for D (5 bases). The CDR3 runs 14 residues. Germline lookup yields CDR1 GTSNPN and CDR2 SVGIG (reference sequence). Deletions cut 3 bases from V and 7 bases from J, with 16 bases between. The CDR3 nucleotides are TGTGCCTGGAGCTACGGACACGGCGCCCAGCCCCAGCATTTT. Translation gives CAWSYGHGAQPQHF. The full variable domain, in which reference TRBV30 and TRBJ1-5 provide the parts outside the CDR3, is SQTIHQWPATLVQPVGSPLSLECTVEGTSNPNLYWYRQAAGRGLQLLFYSVGIGQISSEVPQNLSASRPQDRQFILSSKKLLLSDSGFYLCAWSYGHGAQPQHFGDGTRLSIL.

V is TRBV10-2 and J is TRBJ1-5; D unclear. The V and J ends lost 9 bases and 10 bases respectively, with 7 bases between them. CDR1 is WSHSY, CDR2 SAAADI, per germline. The CDR3 consists of 9 residues. The CDR3 coding sequence is TGCGCCAGTGGTAGCCCCCAGCATTTT. Encoded protein: CASGSPQHF.

This chain uses TRBV10-3 with TRBJ2-2, with D perhaps TRBD1 (7 bases). CDR1 and CDR2 (germline): ENHRY, SYGVKD. This CDR3 is built from 16 residues. V gave up 10 bases and J gave up 2 bases, with 20 bases separating them. CDR3 sequence reads: CATRGQGGFNTGELFF. DNA of the CDR3: TGTGCCACCCGGGGCCAGGGGGGTTTCAACACCGGGGAGCTGTTTTTT.

This chain links TRBV10-1 with TRBJ1-1, with no clear D. The V end lost 2 bases, the J end lost 5 bases, and 6 bases lay between the germline ends. Germline CDR1 is WNHNN and CDR2 is SYGVQD (reference sequence). The CDR3 consists of 12 residues. The CDR3 DNA sequence: TGCGCCAGCAGTGAGACGGGGACTGAAGCTTTCTTT. The encoded protein is CASSETGTEAFF.

The chain links TRBV9 to TRBJ2-1; 7 bases line up with TRBD1. The length of the CDR3 is 16 residues. Trimming cost V 0 bases and J 3 bases; bases outside gene matches: 6. Germline V gene data show CDR1 as SGDLS and CDR2 as YYNGEE. CDR3 DNA: TGTGCCAGCAGCGTAGTTGGGGGACAGCACTACAATGAGCAGTTCTTC. This codes for CASSVVGGQHYNEQFF.

Of note for this clone: One end of the junction fails to match germline, which may point to a read error. The gene calls are TRBV7-3 and TRBJ2-4, with 9 bases lining up with TRBD2. Germline V gives CDR1 SGHTA, CDR2 FQGTGA. CDR3 length equals 12 residues. CDR3 DNA: TGTGCCAGCAGCTTAATAGCGGGGGTTGTATATTTC. Translated, it gives CASSLIAGVVYF.

V usage is TRBV5-1 and J usage is TRBJ1-2; TRBD1 aligns across 12 bases. The CDR3 spans 15 residues. With 3 bases clipped from V and 3 bases from J, the junction kept 3 bases outside the gene matches. Germline V CDR1 and CDR2: SGHRS, YFSETQ. CDR3 sequence reads: CASSYGTGGYYGYTF. The CDR3 DNA reads TGCGCCAGCAGCTACGGGACAGGGGGCTACTATGGCTACACCTTC.

The CDR3 is CAINIDRAGGYTF. The CDR3 DNA reads as TGTGCCATCAATATCGACAGGGCGGGTGGCTACACCTTC. V and J are TRBV10-3 and TRBJ1-2, with 7 bases identical to TRBD1. Germline CDR1 reads ENHRY; CDR2 reads SYGVKD. With 7 bases clipped from V and 7 bases from J, the junction kept 9 bases outside the gene matches. CDR3 length: 13 amino acids.

This clone was recorded only once. The rearrangement links TRBV3-1 (or the pseudogene TRBV3-2) to TRBJ1-1, with D perhaps TRBD1 (5 bases). CDR1 and CDR2 from the germline V gene are LGHDT and YNNKEL (reference sequence). The CDR3 runs 13 residues. With 1 base removed from V and 7 bases from J, the gap between germline ends came to 10 bases. The CDR3 DNA sequence: TGTGCCAGCAGCCAAGTTATGGGGGGTGAAGCTTTCTTT. It is translated as CASSQVMGGEAFF.

The chain joins TRBV30 to TRBJ2-3; D is uncertain. V lost 4 bases and J 4 bases, leaving 12 bases between the germline ends. Per germline, CDR1 GTSNPN and CDR2 SVGIG (reference sequence). The CDR3 has 13 amino acids. The CDR3 nucleotides read TGTGCCTGGACCTCTTCTTCCCCAGATACGCAGTATTTT. Protein sequence: CAWTSSSPDTQYF. Complete variable domain (other parts from reference TRBV30 and TRBJ2-3): SQTIHQWPATLVQPVGSPLSLECTVEGTSNPNLYWYRQAAGRGLQLLFYSVGIGQISSEVPQNLSASRPQDRQFILSSKKLLLSDSGFYLCAWTSSSPDTQYFGPGTRLTVL.

This chain links TRBV6-5 with TRBJ2-1; 9 bases are shared with TRBD2. The CDR3 has 15 amino acids. Germline CDR1 MNHEY, CDR2 SVGAGI. J gave up 7 bases and V 6 bases, and 10 bases lay outside the gene matches. CDR3 nucleotides: TGTGCCAGCAGCGTCCCTAGCGGGGAGTCGAATGAGCAGTTCTTC. Its translation: CASSVPSGESNEQFF.

This chain links TRBV5-1 with TRBJ2-5, with 7 bases that match TRBD1. The length of the CDR3 is 13 residues. The V and J ends lost 4 bases and 5 bases, in that order; junction bases with no gene match: 5. From germline, CDR1 is SGHRS and CDR2 YFSETQ. DNA for the CDR3: TGCGCCAGCAGCGCCGACAGGGCCGAGACCCAGTACTTC. Translated: CASSADRAETQYF. Using reference TRBV5-1 and TRBJ2-5 for the parts outside the CDR3, the full variable domain is KAGVTQTPRYLIKTRGQQVTLSCSPISGHRSVSWYQQTPGQGLQFLFEYFSETQRNKGNFPGRFSGRQFSNSRSEMNVSTLELGDSALYLCASSADRAETQYFGPGTRLLVL.

The V call is TRBV10-3, the J call TRBJ1-2, with a tentative D call TRBD1 (6 bases). The CDR3 runs to 13 residues. CDR1 is ENHRY, CDR2 SYGVKD, per germline. Trimming stripped 0 bases from V and 4 bases from J, with 6 bases between. In nucleotides, the CDR3 is TGTGCCATCAGTGAGTCAGGGGGCTATGGCTACACCTTC. It specifies CAISESGGYGYTF.

A remark on this clone: Different DNA sequences within this sample yield the same CDR3. J is TRBJ1-1 and V is TRBV7-2, with 10 positions matching TRBD1. This CDR3 has 15 residues. The J segment lost 7 bases and the V segment lost 4 bases, leaving 9 bases of the junction unmatched. The germline V gene has CDR1 SGHTA and CDR2 FQGNSA. CDR3 DNA: TGTGCCAGCAGCTCCCACCCGGGACAGGGGATTGAAGCTTTCTTT. It translates to CASSSHPGQGIEAFF.

This CDR3 is CASSLATKDTGELFF. In nucleotides, the CDR3 is TGTGCCAGCAGTTTAGCCACAAAAGACACCGGGGAGCTGTTTTTT. This sequence joins TRBV6-2 or TRBV6-3 and TRBJ2-2; no definite D call. The germline V gene has CDR1 MNHEY and CDR2 SVGEGT. Trimming removed 4 bases at V and 3 bases at J, with 12 bases between. CDR3 length equals 15 residues.

V and J are TRBV14 and TRBJ2-4; 8 bases align to TRBD1. The V and J ends lost 4 bases and 0 bases, in that order; junction bases with no gene match: 20. CDR3 size: 21 residues. CDR1 and CDR2 from the germline V gene are SGHDN and FVKESK. DNA for the CDR3: TGTGCCAGCAGCCCGTCGAAGCCACAGGGGGGCCGAACCCTAGCCAAAAACATTCAGTACTTC. Its translation is CASSPSKPQGGRTLAKNIQYF.

The V and J genes are TRBV7-3 and TRBJ2-3; maybe TRBD2 (6 bases). V lost 2 bases to trimming and J lost 5 bases, with 11 bases between them. The length of the CDR3 is 14 residues. Germline values: CDR1 SGHTA, CDR2 FQGTGA. The CDR3 loop is CASSLGGAQDTQYF. In DNA form, the CDR3 reads TGTGCCAGCAGCTTAGGAGGGGCTCAAGATACGCAGTATTTT.

This clone was recorded only once. This chain connects TRBV2 to TRBJ1-4; 7 positions agree with TRBD1. Germline-derived CDR1 and CDR2 are SNHLY and FYNNEI. V gave up 5 bases and J gave up 8 bases; unmatched junction bases: 11. CDR3 length: 15 amino acids. This chain's CDR3 is CASSNRGTGKEKLFF. The CDR3, as DNA: TGTGCCAGCAGTAACAGGGGTACGGGAAAGGAAAAACTGTTTTTT.

This clone was picked up a small number of times. This chain connects TRBV7-8 to TRBJ1-2, with D possibly being TRBD1 (5 bases). The germline gives CDR1 SGHVS, CDR2 FQNEAQ. V was clipped by 1 base and J by 6 bases, with 12 bases between them. CDR3 size: 14 residues. The CDR3 nucleotides read TGTGCCAGCAGCTTAGGGGTCCAGGGTGATGGCTACACCTTC. It yields the protein CASSLGVQGDGYTF.